Sequencing of this TCR beta chain was carried out in a study of T cells after yellow fever vaccination. CDR1 is MGHRA, CDR2 YSYEKL, per germline. The CDR3 extends over 16 amino acids. The trim removed 0 bases at V and 8 bases at J, leaving 10 bases unmatched. TCRdb reanalysed the 5' RACE reads using MiXCR and keeps one entry per CDR3 protein. Here the sample spans fewer than 650,000 distinct CDR3 sequences, about a fifth being singletons. This sequence originates from a man aged 18 to 29 who received the YFV17D yellow fever vaccine. This sample comprised PBMCs, obtained 21 days after the first yellow fever vaccination. The V gene is TRBV4-1, the J gene TRBJ2-3; 8 bases line up with TRBD2. The CDR3 DNA reads as TGCGCCAGCAGCCAAGAACCTAGCGGGCTCTCCAGTACGCAGTATTTT. This sequence encodes CASSQEPSGLSSTQYF.